This T cell receptor beta chain was found in a study of cytomegalovirus exposure and HLA in healthy donors. The V end lost 5 bases, the J end lost 4 bases, and 15 bases lay between the germline ends. There are 15 residues in the CDR3. Germline V gene lookup returns CDR1 LNHNV and CDR2 YYDKDF (reference sequence). Notes on the study in general: Accurate prediction of HLA-A and HLA-B alleles (for most subjects) was reportedly achieved from TCR beta sequences. An analysis was carried out later, and it reportedly showed fewer N-insertions in an Asian-associated ancestry cluster than the roughly 670-donor mean.

In regard to this clone: The antigen remains unidentified.

The PCR used 60 Vbeta and 13 Jbeta primers. Authors' analysis steps: Later reanalysis found 70 million to 95 million unique TCR beta chains, around 9.9 million of them shared. Measured with immunoSEQ multiplex PCR; TCRdb has only the in-frame clones, and not every one. V and J calls and clone size follow that table, whereas D and trimming were derived from the DNA. The sample includes more than 80,000 clones, around 78% of them seen just once. V usage is TRBV15 and J usage is TRBJ2-1; D may be TRBD2 (6 bases). Sequencing was performed on PBMCs. The sequence was obtained from a young man in good health and CMV-seropositive. The CDR3 DNA follows: TGTGCCACCAGCGCGGCGATAGCGGCTTACAATGAGCAGTTCTTC. It specifies CATSAAIAAYNEQFF.